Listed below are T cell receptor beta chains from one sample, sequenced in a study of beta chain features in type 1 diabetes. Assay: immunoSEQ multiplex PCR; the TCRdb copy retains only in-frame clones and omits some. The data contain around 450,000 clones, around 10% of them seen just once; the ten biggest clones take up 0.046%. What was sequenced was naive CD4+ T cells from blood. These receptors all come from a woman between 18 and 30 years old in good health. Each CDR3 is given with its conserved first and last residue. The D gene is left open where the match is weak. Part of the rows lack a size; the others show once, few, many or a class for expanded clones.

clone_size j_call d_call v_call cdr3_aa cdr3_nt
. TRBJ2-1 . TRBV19 CATRDTPYNEQFF TGTGCCACTAGGGACACACCCTACAATGAGCAGTTCTTC
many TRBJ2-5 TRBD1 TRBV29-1 CSVSYWDRIRETQYF TGCAGCGTCTCTTACTGGGACAGGATACGAGAGACCCAGTACTTC
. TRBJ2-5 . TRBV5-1 CASSSTPLVAEETQYF TGCGCCAGCAGCTCGACACCCCTAGTGGCGGAAGAGACCCAGTACTTC
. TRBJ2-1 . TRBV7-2 CASSSQQGYEQFF TGTGCCAGCAGCTCCCAACAGGGATATGAGCAGTTCTTC
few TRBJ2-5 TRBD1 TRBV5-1 CASSGTGVYQETQYF TGCGCCAGCAGCGGGACAGGCGTGTACCAAGAGACCCAGTACTTC
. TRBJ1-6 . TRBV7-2 CASSFAGKSPLHF TGTGCCAGCAGCTTTGCCGGGAAATCACCCCTCCACTTT
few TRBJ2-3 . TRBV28 CASSFFGTDTQYF TGTGCCAGCAGTTTTTTTGGCACAGATACGCAGTATTTT
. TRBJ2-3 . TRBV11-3 CASSLGPLADTQYF TGTGCCAGCAGCTTAGGGCCCTTGGCAGATACGCAGTATTTT
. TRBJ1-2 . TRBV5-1 CASSSDPVYGYTF TGCGCCAGCAGCTCGGACCCTGTCTATGGCTACACCTTC
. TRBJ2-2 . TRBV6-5 CASGGSTGELFF TGTGCCAGCGGAGGTTCCACCGGGGAGCTGTTTTTT
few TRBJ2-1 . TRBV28 CASWMSGEDYNEQFF TGTGCCAGCTGGATGTCGGGGGAGGACTACAATGAGCAGTTCTTC
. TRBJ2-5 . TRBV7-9 CASSPGLGETQYF TGTGCCAGCAGCCCCGGCCTTGGGGAGACCCAGTACTTC
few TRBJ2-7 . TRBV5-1 CASTPNEGRTYEQYF TGCGCCAGCACTCCGAACGAAGGCAGGACCTACGAGCAGTACTTC
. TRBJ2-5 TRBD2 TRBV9 CASSAQTSGETQYF TGTGCCAGCAGCGCACAGACTAGCGGGGAGACCCAGTACTTC
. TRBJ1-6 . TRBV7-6 CASSLLADSPLHF TGTGCCAGCAGCCTCCTGGCAGACTCACCCCTCCACTTT
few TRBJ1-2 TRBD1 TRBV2 CASSEAPPEGAYGYTF TGTGCCAGCAGTGAAGCCCCTCCCGAGGGGGCGTATGGCTACACCTTC